A single sample is the source of the 14 T cell receptor beta chains below, sequenced in a study of blood T cell repertoires in COVID-19. The protocol was immunoSEQ multiplex PCR, while the TCRdb copy is restricted to in-frame clones and leaves out a portion. This sample has some 270,000 clones, with 80% to 90% found just once. The sequencing input was PBMCs or T cells enriched from blood (not recorded which). These receptors all come from a woman aged 40 to 55 who had been exposed to COVID-19.

The gene calls are TRBV29-1 and TRBJ1-3; D gene unclear. In germline, CDR1 is SQVTM, CDR2 ANQGSEA. Trimming stripped 4 bases from V and 0 bases from J, with 10 bases between. This CDR3 has 14 amino acids. The CDR3 loop is CSVVRPDSGNTIYF. In DNA, the CDR3 is TGCAGCGTTGTGAGGCCTGACTCTGGAAACACCATATATTTT.

The chain joins TRBV7-9 to TRBJ2-2; a possible D gene is TRBD1 (6 bases). Trimming left V 5 bases short and J 2 bases short, with 21 bases between. Germline V CDR1 and CDR2: SEHNR, FQNEAQ (reference sequence). The CDR3 sequence is 18 residues long. CDR3 bases: TGTGCCAGCAGCCGAATGACAGGCGGAGTTGAAAACACCGGGGAGCTGTTTTTT. This gives the protein CASSRMTGGVENTGELFF.

The rearrangement links TRBV11-2 to TRBJ2-1, with D possibly being TRBD2 (6 bases). CDR1 SGHAT and CDR2 FQNNGV come from the germline V gene. The length of the CDR3 is 14 residues. The germline V and J ends were trimmed by 5 bases and 1 base, with 9 bases remaining between them. CDR3 nucleotide sequence: TGTGCCAGCAGCCTGGGGGGTTCCTACAATGAGCAGTTCTTC. Protein product: CASSLGGSYNEQFF.

The genes are TRBV19 and TRBJ2-7; 8 bases are shared with TRBD2. V shed 3 bases and J 2 bases; nucleotides not matched to a gene: 0. The CDR3 consists of 13 residues. From germline, CDR1 is LNHDA and CDR2 SQIVND (reference sequence). The CDR3 reads CASSMREAYEQYF. The CDR3 DNA sequence: TGTGCCAGTAGTATGCGGGAGGCCTACGAGCAGTACTTC. Variable domain in full (rest from reference TRBV19 and TRBJ2-7): DGGITQSPKYLFRKEGQNVTLSCEQNLNHDAMYWYRQDPGQGLRLIYYSQIVNDFQKGDIAEGYSVSREKKESFPLTVTSAQKNPTAFYLCASSMREAYEQYFGPGTRLTVT.

V usage is TRBV19 and J usage is TRBJ1-2; the match to TRBD1 covers 7 bases. Germline lookup yields CDR1 LNHDA and CDR2 SQIVND (reference sequence). The CDR3 runs to 12 residues. The V and J ends lost 7 bases and 7 bases, in that order; junction bases with no gene match: 6. CDR3 coding DNA: TGTGCCAGTAACCCAGGGGGAAGTGGCTACACCTTC. The encoded protein is CASNPGGSGYTF.

The rearrangement uses TRBV4-1 and TRBJ1-1, with D unresolved. Trimming cost V 0 bases and J 1 base, with 12 bases left between them. CDR1 is MGHRA and CDR2 is YSYEKL in the germline V gene. The CDR3 covers 16 residues. For the CDR3, the DNA is TGCGCCAGCAGCCAAGAGGGCAGTCCCAAGAACACTGAAGCTTTCTTT. As protein: CASSQEGSPKNTEAFF.

The chain joins TRBV4-2 to TRBJ2-1; perhaps TRBD2 as D (6 bases). The CDR3 loop spans 14 amino acids. Trimming left V 4 bases short and J 15 bases short, with 22 bases between. CDR1 is LGHNA, CDR2 YNFKEQ, per germline. CDR3 sequence (DNA): TGTGCCAGCAGCCTTAGCGGAGAGCCAGTGATACGGTTCTTC. This codes for CASSLSGEPVIRFF.

This sequence joins TRBV5-4 and TRBJ2-6; D is undetermined. The CDR3 contains 15 residues. Germline values: CDR1 SGHNT, CDR2 YYREEE (reference sequence). The V and J ends lost 1 base and 1 base respectively, with 6 bases between them. The CDR3 loop reads CASSLTGSGANVLTF. In DNA form, the CDR3 reads TGTGCCAGCAGCTTGACTGGTTCTGGGGCCAACGTCCTGACTTTC. The full variable domain, its missing parts supplied by reference TRBV5-4 and TRBJ2-6, is ETGVTQSPTHLIKTRGQQVTLRCSSQSGHNTVSWYQQALGQGPQFIFQYYREEENGRGNFPPRFSGLQFPNYSSELNVNALELDDSALYLCASSLTGSGANVLTFGAGSRLTVL.

This clone has a handful of counts. CDR3 amino acids: CASSETGWDTGELFF. The CDR3 DNA follows: TGCGCCAGCAGTGAGACCGGGTGGGACACCGGGGAGCTGTTTTTT. V gene TRBV10-2 combines with J gene TRBJ2-2; unclear D gene. Germline CDR1 is WSHSY and CDR2 is SAAADI. This CDR3 comprises 15 residues. The ends were cut back, 2 bases at V and 3 bases at J, with 10 bases in the middle.

This rearrangement joins TRBV18 to TRBJ2-2; D perhaps matches TRBD1 (5 bases). Germline CDR1 reads KGHSH; CDR2 reads LQKENI. Trimming shortened V by 3 bases and J by 4 bases, and 15 bases separated the two germline ends. The CDR3 sequence is 16 residues long. CDR3: CASSPRTKGSTGELFF. The CDR3 DNA follows: TGTGCCAGCTCACCTAGGACAAAAGGTAGCACCGGGGAGCTGTTTTTT.

The chain couples TRBV6-6 to TRBJ1-2; D may be TRBD1 (5 bases). The CDR3 contains 14 residues. Trimming shortened V by 6 bases and J by 5 bases, and 16 bases separated the two germline ends. Germline CDR1 and CDR2: MNHNY and SVGAGI (reference sequence). CDR3 in DNA: TGTGCCAGCAGAAGGGCGGGGGTTGAGTATGGCTACACCTTC. Residues: CASRRAGVEYGYTF.

The chain uses TRBV19 and TRBJ1-5, with D possibly being TRBD1 (5 bases). Germline CDR1 is LNHDA and CDR2 is SQIVND (reference sequence). V shed 3 bases and J shed 6 bases, with 12 bases lying between them. This CDR3 spans 14 amino acids. The CDR3 reads CASSMTGGTQPQHF. CDR3 DNA sequence: TGTGCCAGTAGTATGACCGGGGGTACTCAGCCCCAGCATTTT.

The V gene is TRBV7-9, the J gene TRBJ1-2, with TRBD1 as a possible D gene (5 bases). Germline V gene data show CDR1 as SEHNR and CDR2 as FQNEAQ (reference sequence). Trimming shortened V by 6 bases and J by 4 bases, and 12 bases separated the two germline ends. The CDR3 has 13 residues. CDR3 DNA: TGTGCCAGCAGACCACAGGAGACCTATGGCTACACCTTC. Amino acids: CASRPQETYGYTF.

This clone has a single count. The chain couples TRBV6-5 to TRBJ2-5; the D gene is possibly TRBD1 (6 bases). Trimming left V 8 bases short and J 2 bases short, with 12 bases between. CDR3 length: 13 residues. Germline CDR1 MNHEY, CDR2 SVGAGI. The CDR3 sequence is CASWTAVQETQYF. DNA for the CDR3: TGTGCCAGCTGGACAGCCGTTCAAGAGACCCAGTACTTC.